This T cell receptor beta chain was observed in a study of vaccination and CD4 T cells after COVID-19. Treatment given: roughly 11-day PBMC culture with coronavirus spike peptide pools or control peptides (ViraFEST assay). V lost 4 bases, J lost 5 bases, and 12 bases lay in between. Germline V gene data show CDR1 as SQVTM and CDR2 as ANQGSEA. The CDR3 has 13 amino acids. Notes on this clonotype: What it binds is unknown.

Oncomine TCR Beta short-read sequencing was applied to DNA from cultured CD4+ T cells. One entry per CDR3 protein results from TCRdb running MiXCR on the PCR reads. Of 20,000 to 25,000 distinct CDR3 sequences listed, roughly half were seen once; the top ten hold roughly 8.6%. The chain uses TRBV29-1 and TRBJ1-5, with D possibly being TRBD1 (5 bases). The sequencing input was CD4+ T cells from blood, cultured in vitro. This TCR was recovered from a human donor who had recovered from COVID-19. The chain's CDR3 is CSVVGTPDQPQHF. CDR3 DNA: TGCAGCGTTGTAGGGACCCCGGATCAGCCCCAGCATTTT.